The 21 T cell receptor beta chains reported below all come from one sample, sequenced in a study of control samples from healthy donors and cancer patients. The repertoire was sequenced with immunoSEQ multiplex PCR; TCRdb's copy has only in-frame clones and lacks some. The sample includes 65,000 to 100,000 clones, roughly nine tenths of them seen just once. The sequenced sample was blood. The receptors originated from a man aged 50 or older in good health.

The chain carries TRBV3-1 (or the pseudogene TRBV3-2) and TRBJ1-1; no clear D. V was shortened by 1 base and J by 6 bases, with 9 bases between the two germline ends. Germline V lookup: CDR1 LGHDT, CDR2 YNNKEL (reference sequence). This CDR3 contains 13 residues. The CDR3: CASSQGGPPEAFF. The CDR3 DNA follows: TGTGCCAGCAGCCAAGGCGGGCCCCCTGAAGCTTTCTTT.

The table lists this clone with a count of one. V is TRBV9 and J is TRBJ2-2; the match to TRBD2 covers 12 bases. This CDR3 has 16 amino acids. V shed 4 bases, J shed 7 bases, and the junction held 8 bases outside the gene matches. CDR1 is SGDLS, CDR2 YYNGEE, per germline. CDR3 residues: CASSLLTSGGVGELFF. For the CDR3, the DNA is TGTGCCAGCAGCTTATTGACTAGCGGGGGCGTCGGGGAGCTGTTTTTT.

V usage is TRBV6-6 and J usage is TRBJ1-3; D perhaps matches TRBD1 (5 bases). Germline V gene lookup returns CDR1 MNHNY and CDR2 SVGAGI (reference sequence). The CDR3 sequence is 12 residues long. Trimming took off 4 bases at V and 16 bases at J, with 17 bases between the two ends. In DNA form, the CDR3 reads TGTGCCAGCAGTTGGGAGGACACAAACCCCTATTTT. It encodes CASSWEDTNPYF.

The genes are TRBV4-1 and TRBJ2-5; D ambiguous. In germline, CDR1 is MGHRA, CDR2 YSYEKL. Trimming took off 1 base at V and 5 bases at J, with 8 bases between the two ends. This CDR3 comprises 13 residues. In DNA, the CDR3 is TGCGCCAGCAGCCAAGGGTTAAGGGAGACCCAGTACTTC. It codes for CASSQGLRETQYF.

Only a few counts were recorded for this clone. The J gene is TRBJ2-3, the V gene TRBV10-2; 10 bases are a match to TRBD1. The junction had 4 bases not matched to a gene; V was cut back by 8 bases and J by 2 bases. Germline lookup yields CDR1 WSHSY and CDR2 SAAADI. The CDR3 covers 14 residues. In nucleotides, the CDR3 is TGCGCCAGCCGGGACAGGGGAGACACAGATACGCAGTATTTT. Its translation is CASRDRGDTDTQYF.

This sequence joins TRBV2 and TRBJ1-5; 8 bases agree with TRBD1. CDR1 SNHLY and CDR2 FYNNEI come from the germline V gene. V dropped 2 bases and J dropped 6; count of bases not matched to a gene: 6. The length of the CDR3 is 15 residues. CDR3 region: CASSERQGISQPQHF. The CDR3 DNA reads as TGTGCCAGCAGTGAAAGACAGGGGATTAGTCAGCCCCAGCATTTT.

The chain links TRBV6-5 to TRBJ1-3; D remains ambiguous. CDR3 size: 15 residues. Trimming took 6 bases from V and 3 from J, leaving 15 bases between them. Germline V gene data show CDR1 as MNHEY and CDR2 as SVGAGI. This CDR3 reads CASSRLQRSGNTIYF. DNA for the CDR3: TGTGCCAGCAGCAGACTCCAACGGAGTGGAAACACCATATATTTT.

V usage is TRBV24-1 and J usage is TRBJ1-4; unclear D gene. The CDR3 has 12 amino acids. Trimming pared 5 bases from V and 7 bases from J, leaving 7 bases between. Per germline, CDR1 KGHDR and CDR2 SFDVKD. Here the CDR3 DNA reads TGTGCCACCAGTGGAGGGAGTGAAAAACTGTTTTTT. Protein sequence: CATSGGSEKLFF.

The chain couples TRBV11-2 to TRBJ1-1, with 10 bases identical to TRBD1. CDR3 length: 15 amino acids. Germline CDR1 is SGHAT and CDR2 is FQNNGV. Unmatched junction bases numbered 10, after V lost 1 base and J lost 11 bases. The CDR3 spells CASSLAGQGVTTAFF. The CDR3 coding sequence is TGTGCCAGCAGCTTAGCTGGACAGGGGGTTACAACGGCTTTCTTT.

The rearrangement uses TRBV19 and TRBJ2-1; 9 bases line up with TRBD2. V trimming: 0 bases; J trimming: 4 bases; junction bases outside the gene matches: 4. Germline lookup yields CDR1 LNHDA and CDR2 SQIVND (reference sequence). CDR3 length: 16 amino acids. The CDR3 sequence is CASSIDLSGGYNEQFF. The CDR3 DNA reads TGTGCCAGTAGTATAGATCTCAGCGGGGGGTACAATGAGCAGTTCTTC.

This rearrangement joins TRBV7-8 to TRBJ1-2; TRBD1 might be the D (6 bases). In germline, CDR1 is SGHVS, CDR2 FQNEAQ. Trimming pared 3 bases from V and 8 bases from J, leaving 16 bases between. The CDR3 is made up of 14 amino acids. Here the CDR3 reads CASSFRTALKGYTF. The CDR3 region has the DNA TGTGCCAGCAGCTTTAGGACAGCACTAAAGGGCTACACCTTC.

The CDR3 here is CAATQGARQPQHF. The CDR3 DNA reads TGTGCCGCAACTCAGGGGGCCAGACAGCCCCAGCATTTT. The rearrangement joins TRBV6-5 to TRBJ1-5; 8 bases line up with TRBD1. The J segment lost 7 bases and the V segment lost 11 bases, leaving 10 bases of the junction unmatched. Per germline, CDR1 MNHEY and CDR2 SVGAGI. This CDR3 is built from 13 residues.

In its sample, this clone was seen many times. The chain combines TRBV19 with TRBJ2-1; 7 nucleotides line up with TRBD1. The CDR3 has 12 amino acids. The germline CDR1 and CDR2 sequences are LNHDA and SQIVND (reference sequence). With V trimmed by 6 bases and J by 10 bases, 6 bases remained unmatched. In DNA, the CDR3 is TGTGCCAGTAGCCAGACAGGGAACGAGCAGTTCTTC. Residues: CASSQTGNEQFF.

The chain is built from TRBV7-2 and TRBJ1-2; TRBD1 agrees at 7 bases. There are 15 residues in the CDR3. Germline V gives CDR1 SGHTA, CDR2 FQGNSA. J was trimmed by 4 bases and V by 1 base; bases with no gene match: 6. CDR3 DNA: TGTGCCAGCAGCTTAGAAGGACAGGACCTCTATGGCTACACCTTC. Amino acid sequence: CASSLEGQDLYGYTF.

V usage is TRBV19 and J usage is TRBJ1-6, with no clear D. Trimming took 0 bases from V and 6 from J, leaving 6 bases between them. Looked up from germline, CDR1 is LNHDA and CDR2 is SQIVND (reference sequence). The CDR3 spans 14 residues. The chain's CDR3 is CASSIEGSNSPLHF. DNA for the CDR3: TGTGCCAGTAGTATAGAAGGAAGTAATTCACCCCTCCACTTT.

The CDR3 bases are TGTGCCACCAGCAGAGAGGGACAGGGGTTGAGTGAAAAACTGTTTTTT. Amino acids: CATSREGQGLSEKLFF. The chain has TRBV15 and TRBJ1-4; the match to TRBD1 covers 10 bases. The CDR3 sequence is 16 residues long. Per the germline V gene, CDR1 is LNHNV and CDR2 is YYDKDF (reference sequence). V shed 0 bases and J 7 bases; nucleotides not matched to a gene: 5.

The chain carries TRBV27 and TRBJ2-1, with 10 bases identical to TRBD2. The junction had 11 bases not matched to a gene; V was cut back by 2 bases and J by 7 bases. Germline V gives CDR1 MNHEY, CDR2 SMNVEV (reference sequence). The CDR3 covers 17 residues. CDR3 residues: CASSLPQTSGLRNEQFF. CDR3 bases: TGTGCCAGCAGTTTACCCCAGACTAGCGGGTTGAGGAATGAGCAGTTCTTC.

The rearrangement joins TRBV27 to TRBJ2-1, with 9 positions matching TRBD2. Per the germline V gene, CDR1 is MNHEY and CDR2 is SMNVEV (reference sequence). This CDR3 has 17 amino acids. The V segment lost 4 bases and the J segment 4 bases; nucleotides outside the gene matches: 11. For the CDR3, the DNA is TGTGCCAGCAGTTCCAGCCCCGGGACTAGCTGGTACAATGAGCAGTTCTTC. Amino acid sequence: CASSSSPGTSWYNEQFF.

This clone was detected a few times. V usage is TRBV10-3 and J usage is TRBJ1-1; D is unclear. Trimming pared 0 bases from V and 0 bases from J, leaving 8 bases between. Germline V gene sequence: CDR1 ENHRY, CDR2 SYGVKD. The length of the CDR3 is 15 residues. The CDR3 is CAISESVGLNTEAFF. The CDR3 nucleotides are TGTGCCATCAGTGAGTCAGTGGGTCTGAACACTGAAGCTTTCTTT.

V and J are TRBV5-1 and TRBJ2-2; D is perhaps TRBD1 or TRBD2 (5 bases each). Per germline, CDR1 SGHRS and CDR2 YFSETQ. V lost 0 bases and J 5 bases, leaving 17 bases between the germline ends. The CDR3 sequence is 17 residues long. The CDR3 DNA reads TGCGCCAGCAGCTTGGCCTCTCGTGGCAGGGAGACCGGGGAGCTGTTTTTT. Amino acids: CASSLASRGRETGELFF.

The sample holds one count of this clone. V gene TRBV19 combines with J gene TRBJ1-2, with D perhaps matching TRBD1 (5 bases). Per germline, CDR1 LNHDA and CDR2 SQIVND (reference sequence). The germline V and J ends were trimmed by 2 bases and 6 bases, with 16 bases remaining between them. CDR3 size: 15 residues. The CDR3 loop reads CASSIRGTGVDGYTF. CDR3 bases: TGTGCCAGTAGTATAAGGGGCACGGGGGTAGATGGCTACACCTTC.